This T cell receptor (beta chain) originates from a study of blood T cell repertoires in COVID-19. About the research overall: Samples representing acute and convalescent COVID-19 were sourced from the United States, Italy and Spain.

Trimming took off 0 bases at V and 4 bases at J, with 12 bases between the two ends. The CDR3 has 15 amino acids. Germline V lookup: CDR1 MNHEY, CDR2 SVGAGI. Original analysis: Estimated nucleated cell counts came from reference gene primer amplification. Measured with immunoSEQ multiplex PCR; TCRdb has only the in-frame clones, and not every one. That table furnishes V, J and clone size, whereas the DNA furnished D and trimming. The table lists under 200,000 clones, approximately 88% of them singletons. Donors were grouped by their self-reported clinical history. The recovered donors of Cohort 3 showed two negative PCRs, clearance, or symptom resolution.

V gene TRBV6-5 combines with J gene TRBJ1-2; no clear D. The sequence was obtained from a woman in her fifties or sixties who had recovered from COVID-19. Sample: PBMCs or T cells enriched from blood (not recorded which). The CDR3 DNA follows: TGTGCCAGCAGTTACTCTAAAGGAGCTTCCTATGGCTACACCTTC. Its protein product is CASSYSKGASYGYTF.